This T cell receptor beta chain was retrieved from a study of siplizumab effects on memory and regulatory T cells. There are 12 residues in the CDR3. V dropped 0 bases and J dropped 9 bases, with 8 bases sitting between them. Germline V gene sequence: CDR1 MNHEY, CDR2 SVGAGI. Using immunoSEQ multiplex PCR, the repertoire was profiled, and TCRdb retains in-frame clones only, with some absent. Of about 100,000 clones in the sample, 94% are singletons; the top ten hold roughly 0.6%. The specimen was Tregs sorted from blood. The sequence was obtained from a human donor in good health. This chain connects TRBV6-5 to TRBJ1-2; tentative D call: TRBD1 (6 bases). This CDR3 reads CASSYSGQSYTF. CDR3 nucleotides: TGTGCCAGCAGTTACTCCGGACAGAGCTACACCTTC.